These 8 T cell receptor beta chains share one sample of origin, sequenced in a study of T cell responses to AZD1222 COVID-19 vaccine. TCRdb keeps only in-frame clones here, not all; method: immunoSEQ multiplex PCR. There are 90,000 to 150,000 clones in the sample; approximately 90% occur only once, and less than 4.5% lies in the top ten. Material: peripheral blood, obtained on day 0 of AZD1222 vaccination. Source of these receptors: an adult in good health.

The rearrangement joins TRBV6-6 to TRBJ1-1; TRBD1 agrees at 10 bases. V dropped 0 bases and J dropped 5; count of bases not matched to a gene: 3. Germline loops: CDR1 MNHNY, CDR2 SVGAGI (reference sequence). This CDR3 contains 15 residues. The CDR3 spells CASSYSTGGRTEAFF. DNA for the CDR3: TGTGCCAGCAGTTACTCGACAGGGGGCCGGACTGAAGCTTTCTTT.

By share, this clone counts as large. This sequence joins TRBV7-9 and TRBJ1-1, with D maybe TRBD1 (5 bases). There are 16 residues in the CDR3. Trimming cost V 5 bases and J 0 bases, with 16 bases left between them. CDR1 SEHNR and CDR2 FQNEAQ come from the germline V gene (reference sequence). Here the CDR3 reads CASSPAPTDMNTEAFF. DNA for the CDR3: TGTGCCAGCAGCCCTGCCCCGACGGACATGAACACTGAAGCTTTCTTT.

CDR3 loop: CASSPARGDTQYF. The CDR3 DNA follows: TGTGCCAGCAGTCCGGCCCGGGGGGATACGCAGTATTTT. V and J are TRBV25-1 and TRBJ2-3; weak D call: TRBD2 (6 bases). The germline gives CDR1 MGHDK, CDR2 SYGVNS. V lost 5 bases, J lost 6 bases, and 12 bases lay in between. The CDR3 has 13 amino acids.

V is TRBV5-1 and J is TRBJ2-2; no firm D call. The CDR3 totals 16 residues. Germline V gene lookup returns CDR1 SGHRS and CDR2 YFSETQ. V lost 0 bases and J lost 6, with 15 bases in between. In DNA, the CDR3 is TGCGCCAGCAGCTTGGCGTCTAGAATAGGAGCCGGGGAGCTGTTTTTT. The encoded protein is CASSLASRIGAGELFF. The whole variable domain, remainder taken from reference TRBV5-1 and TRBJ2-2, is KAGVTQTPRYLIKTRGQQVTLSCSPISGHRSVSWYQQTPGQGLQFLFEYFSETQRNKGNFPGRFSGRQFSNSRSEMNVSTLELGDSALYLCASSLASRIGAGELFFGEGSRLTVL.

The chain has TRBV5-1 and TRBJ2-7, with TRBD2 as a possible D gene (6 bases). This CDR3 region has 15 residues. Trimming took 1 base from V and 4 from J, leaving 15 bases between them. The germline CDR1 and CDR2 sequences are SGHRS and YFSETQ. DNA of the CDR3: TGCGCCAGCAGCTTGCGGCGGGGAGCTGGGTACGAGCAGTACTTC. This encodes CASSLRRGAGYEQYF.

The chain has TRBV11-3 and TRBJ1-1; D call uncertain. Germline V CDR1 and CDR2: SGHNT, YENEEA. V lost 0 bases, J lost 5 bases, and 7 bases lay in between. This CDR3 spans 13 amino acids. The CDR3 is CASSLDIQTEAFF. CDR3 in DNA: TGTGCCAGCAGCTTAGATATACAGACTGAAGCTTTCTTT.

The chain employs TRBV6-5 and TRBJ2-2; TRBD1 might be the D (6 bases). The CDR3 is 14 amino acids. Germline V gene lookup returns CDR1 MNHEY and CDR2 SVGAGI. V lost 3 bases, J lost 5 bases, and 10 bases lay in between. Here the CDR3 DNA reads TGTGCCAGCAGTTATTTACAGGGTACCGGGGAGCTGTTTTTT. The encoded protein is CASSYLQGTGELFF.

This chain joins TRBV6-5 and TRBJ2-2; possible D gene TRBD1, 5 bases. V shed 0 bases and J shed 4 bases, with 12 bases lying between them. The CDR3 is 16 amino acids. The V gene's germline CDR1 is MNHEY and CDR2 SVGAGI. CDR3 region: CASSYSSGAVTGELFF. CDR3 nucleotide sequence: TGTGCCAGCAGTTACTCGAGTGGGGCAGTCACCGGGGAGCTGTTTTTT.